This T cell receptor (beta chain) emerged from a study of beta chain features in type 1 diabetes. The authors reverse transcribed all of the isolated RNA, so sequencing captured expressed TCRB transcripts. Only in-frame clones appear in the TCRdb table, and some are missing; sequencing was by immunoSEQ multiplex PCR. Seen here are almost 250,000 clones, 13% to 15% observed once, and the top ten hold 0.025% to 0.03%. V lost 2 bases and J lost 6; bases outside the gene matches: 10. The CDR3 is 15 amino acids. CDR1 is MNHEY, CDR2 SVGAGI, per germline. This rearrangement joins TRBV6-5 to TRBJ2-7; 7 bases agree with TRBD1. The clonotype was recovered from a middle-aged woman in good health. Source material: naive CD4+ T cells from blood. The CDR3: CASSYSAAQGSEQYF. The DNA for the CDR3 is TGTGCCAGCAGTTACAGTGCCGCACAGGGGAGCGAGCAGTACTTC.